The clone carrying this T cell receptor (beta chain) was seen a handful of times. The CDR3 extends over 14 amino acids. V was clipped by 5 bases and J by 2 bases, with 11 bases between them. Per the germline V gene, CDR1 is SGHTA and CDR2 is FQGNSA. The record originates from a study of T-cell memory formation after mild COVID-19. TCRdb called the 5' RACE reads again in MiXCR, with one record for every CDR3 protein. This sample has around 300,000 distinct CDR3 sequences, with 13% found just once. This chain joins TRBV7-2 and TRBJ2-3, with D possibly TRBD2 on 6 matching bases. Sequenced sample: PBMCs or a T cell subset sorted from them (not recorded which). The TCR was taken from a man aged 18 to 30 who had mild COVID-19 (a few samples of this study predate the infection). Cell type and time point are not known. Written as DNA, the CDR3 is TGTGCCAGCAGCCCCCGGACTACCACAGATACGCAGTATTTT. Its protein is CASSPRTTTDTQYF.